This T cell receptor (beta chain) was observed in a study of T cells after yellow fever vaccination. Whole-study findings and limits: The study found a weaker secondary response that peaked faster, day 5 versus 15.

The germline V gene encodes CDR1 SEHNR and CDR2 FQNEAQ (reference sequence). V shed 6 bases and J shed 7 bases, with 12 bases lying between them. CDR3 length: 12 amino acids. It was through 5'RACE template switching that TCR cDNA was made, with a universal primer site and UMIs added. TCRdb independently ran MiXCR on the 5' RACE reads; one entry per CDR3 protein. The sample contains roughly 85,000 distinct CDR3 sequences, about an eighth of which appear only once. The chain is built from TRBV7-9 and TRBJ1-2; a possible D gene is TRBD1 (6 bases). This TCR was sampled from a man between 18 and 29 years old who received the YFV17D yellow fever vaccine. This material consisted of CD8+ T cells not binding an NS4B(214-222) dextramer, sorted from PBMCs, taken roughly 20 days after the first yellow fever vaccination. CDR3 DNA sequence: TGTGCCAGCAGAGGGGGGCCTCCTGGCTACACCTTC. Its protein is CASRGGPPGYTF.